A single sample is the source of the 22 T cell receptor beta chains below, sequenced in a study of blood T cell repertoires in COVID-19. Measured with immunoSEQ multiplex PCR; TCRdb has only the in-frame clones, and not every one. The sample includes approximately 200,000 clones, approximately 80% of them seen just once. Sequencing input: PBMCs or T cells enriched from blood (not recorded which). Receptors were obtained from a woman aged 40 to 49 with acute COVID-19.

CDR3 amino acids: CASKIGASDTQYF. The CDR3, as DNA: TGTGCCAGCAAGATAGGGGCGTCTGATACGCAGTATTTT. This chain connects TRBV6-6 to TRBJ2-3; perhaps TRBD1 as D (5 bases). Germline V gene lookup returns CDR1 MNHNY and CDR2 SVGAGI (reference sequence). The V gene lost 7 bases and the J gene lost 6 bases, with 14 bases spanning the gap. This CDR3 has 13 residues.

The count of this clone is one. The chain links TRBV6-5 to TRBJ1-6; D not certain. CDR1 is MNHEY and CDR2 is SVGAGI in the germline V gene. This CDR3 has 16 residues. V lost 2 bases to trimming and J lost 5 bases, with 13 bases between them. In nucleotides, the CDR3 is TGTGCCAGCAGTTACAAGCGACCGACCGATAATTCACCCCTCCACTTT. Its protein is CASSYKRPTDNSPLHF.

This chain joins TRBV29-1 and TRBJ2-7; weak D call: TRBD2 (5 bases). CDR1 and CDR2 from the germline V gene are SQVTM and ANQGSEA. The CDR3 totals 12 residues. With 6 bases removed from V and 3 bases from J, the gap between germline ends came to 12 bases. The chain's CDR3 is CSVRLADYEQYF. The CDR3 nucleotides are TGCAGCGTCCGGCTAGCAGACTACGAGCAGTACTTC.

The chain has TRBV15 and TRBJ1-2; 7 bases match TRBD1. The V segment lost 4 bases and the J segment 4 bases; nucleotides outside the gene matches: 9. The CDR3 consists of 15 residues. Per the germline V gene, CDR1 is LNHNV and CDR2 is YYDKDF (reference sequence). The CDR3 DNA follows: TGTGCCACCAGCATGGGCAGGGGGTTCCCCTATGGCTACACCTTC. This gives the protein CATSMGRGFPYGYTF.

The chain joins TRBV6-4 to TRBJ1-4, with D perhaps matching TRBD1 (5 bases). In germline, CDR1 is MRHNA, CDR2 SNTAGT. V gave up 2 bases and J gave up 2 bases, with 15 bases separating them. The CDR3 extends over 17 amino acids. Written as DNA, the CDR3 is TGTGCCAGCAGTGACCCGGGGGATTTGCAGACTAATGAAAAACTGTTTTTT. This gives the protein CASSDPGDLQTNEKLFF.

V usage is TRBV19 and J usage is TRBJ1-4; D is unclear. With 8 bases removed from V and 4 bases from J, the gap between germline ends came to 17 bases. The CDR3 runs 15 residues. Germline CDR1 LNHDA, CDR2 SQIVND (reference sequence). CDR3 DNA sequence: TGTGCCAGTGGTCGCGAAGCCGCAAGTAATGAAAAACTGTTTTTT. Translated: CASGREAASNEKLFF.

The chain employs TRBV18 and TRBJ1-5, with a weak D call TRBD1 (5 bases). CDR1 is KGHSH, CDR2 LQKENI, per germline. V gave up 6 bases and J gave up 4 bases, with 13 bases separating them. CDR3 length: 14 amino acids. CDR3 nucleotides: TGTGCCAGCTCTACGACAGACGATAATCAGCCCCAGCATTTT. Amino acids: CASSTTDDNQPQHF.

J is TRBJ2-3 and V is TRBV5-1; 11 positions agree with TRBD2. The ends lost 5 bases at V and 4 bases at J; junction bases unmatched: 3. The germline CDR1 and CDR2 sequences are SGHRS and YFSETQ. The CDR3 sequence is 14 residues long. The DNA of the CDR3 is TGCGCCAGCAGAACTAGCGGGGGATCAGATACGCAGTATTTT. Amino acid sequence: CASRTSGGSDTQYF.

This clone occurred a few times. The genes are TRBV3-1 (or the pseudogene TRBV3-2) and TRBJ2-2, with D unclear. This CDR3 region has 16 residues. The V end lost 2 bases, the J end lost 3 bases, and 13 bases lay between the germline ends. From germline, CDR1 is LGHDT and CDR2 YNNKEL (reference sequence). CDR3 in amino acids: CASSQPIRTHTGELFF. The CDR3 DNA reads as TGTGCCAGCAGCCAACCTATTAGAACCCACACCGGGGAGCTGTTTTTT.

The chain employs TRBV6-5 and TRBJ2-7; 7 nucleotides agree with TRBD2. V lost 8 bases and J lost 3; bases outside the gene matches: 13. The CDR3 has 15 residues. Germline V gene data show CDR1 as MNHEY and CDR2 as SVGAGI. The CDR3: CASPPGGGRVYEQYF. In DNA form, the CDR3 reads TGTGCCAGCCCACCTGGGGGGGGTCGAGTCTACGAGCAGTACTTC.

The chain joins TRBV27 to TRBJ1-4; 9 positions match TRBD1. Germline CDR1 is MNHEY and CDR2 is SMNVEV (reference sequence). The V segment lost 8 bases and the J segment 10 bases; nucleotides outside the gene matches: 11. This CDR3 spans 14 amino acids. CDR3 sequence: CASAWTGEVGKLFF. CDR3 coding DNA: TGTGCCAGCGCTTGGACAGGGGAGGTCGGAAAACTGTTTTTT.

The gene calls are TRBV5-8 and TRBJ1-2, with 8 bases that match TRBD1. Trimming at V came to 4 bases and at J to 5 bases, leaving 13 bases not matched to a gene. In germline, CDR1 is SGHTS, CDR2 YDEGEE. There are 16 residues in the CDR3. The CDR3 coding sequence is TGTGCCAGCAGCCCGGGACGGGCAGGGGGCGCATATGGCTACACCTTC. This translates into CASSPGRAGGAYGYTF.

The sample holds a few counts of this clone. The J gene is TRBJ2-2, the V gene TRBV9, with TRBD2 as a possible D gene (5 bases). Germline values: CDR1 SGDLS, CDR2 YYNGEE. The CDR3 sequence is 15 residues long. Trimming stripped 2 bases from V and 3 bases from J, with 11 bases between. In DNA form, the CDR3 reads TGTGCCAGCAGCGTTTATGGAGGTTACACCGGGGAGCTGTTTTTT. Translated: CASSVYGGYTGELFF.

For the CDR3, the DNA is TGTGCCAGCAGCTTGGGGACAGGCTTTAGGTTGGATGGCTACACCTTC. This sequence encodes CASSLGTGFRLDGYTF. The rearrangement links TRBV7-2 to TRBJ1-2; 8 bases line up with TRBD1. The length of the CDR3 is 16 residues. The junction had 12 bases not matched to a gene; V was cut back by 3 bases and J by 6 bases. Germline V lookup: CDR1 SGHTA, CDR2 FQGNSA.

This clone was observed a few times. J is TRBJ1-1 and V is TRBV9, with a weak D call TRBD1 (6 bases). The germline V gene has CDR1 SGDLS and CDR2 YYNGEE. The CDR3 length is 15 residues. Trimming removed 1 base at V and 2 bases at J, with 12 bases between. CDR3 protein: CASSVLETGNTEAFF. The CDR3 nucleotides read TGTGCCAGCAGCGTACTAGAGACAGGAAACACTGAAGCTTTCTTT. Full variable domain (outside the CDR3, taken from reference TRBV9 and TRBJ1-1): DSGVTQTPKHLITATGQRVTLRCSPRSGDLSVYWYQQSLDQGLQFLIQYYNGEERAKGNILERFSAQQFPDLHSELNLSSLELGDSALYFCASSVLETGNTEAFFGQGTRLTVV.

The chain links TRBV28 to TRBJ1-2; D might be TRBD1 (6 bases). Per germline, CDR1 MDHEN and CDR2 SYDVKM. Trimming shortened V by 6 bases and J by 1 base, and 15 bases separated the two germline ends. This CDR3 has 15 amino acids. Written as DNA, the CDR3 is TGTGCCAGCAGCCTTAGACAGGCCCTTAACTATGGCTACACCTTC. Its translation is CASSLRQALNYGYTF.

J is TRBJ1-1 and V is TRBV5-6, with D unresolved. The CDR3 is 15 amino acids. Germline V CDR1 and CDR2: SGHDT, YYEEEE. V was trimmed by 0 bases and J by 4 bases, leaving 13 bases between them. The DNA for the CDR3 is TGTGCCAGCAGCTTGGACGGTGGGCGCCGCACTGAAGCTTTCTTT. It specifies CASSLDGGRRTEAFF. Complete variable domain (other parts from reference TRBV5-6 and TRBJ1-1): DAGVTQSPTHLIKTRGQQVTLRCSPKSGHDTVSWYQQALGQGPQFIFQYYEEEERQRGNFPDRFSGHQFPNYSSELNVNALLLGDSALYLCASSLDGGRRTEAFFGQGTRLTVV.

The chain joins TRBV5-1 to TRBJ2-3; a possible D gene is TRBD2 (5 bases). This CDR3 comprises 15 residues. Germline V gives CDR1 SGHRS, CDR2 YFSETQ. Trimming took off 5 bases at V and 2 bases at J, with 15 bases between the two ends. This CDR3 is CASSYGLGVTDTQYF. The CDR3 DNA reads as TGCGCCAGCAGTTACGGACTTGGGGTCACAGATACGCAGTATTTT.

This chain uses TRBV7-2 with TRBJ1-1; D is uncertain. Germline lookup yields CDR1 SGHTA and CDR2 FQGNSA. Trimming stripped 1 base from V and 1 base from J, with 10 bases between. The CDR3 has 15 residues. The CDR3 is CASSLVWLRNTEAFF. The DNA of the CDR3 is TGTGCCAGCAGCTTAGTCTGGCTCAGGAACACTGAAGCTTTCTTT.

The chain employs TRBV6-5 and TRBJ1-6; 8 positions match TRBD1. Germline CDR1 and CDR2: MNHEY and SVGAGI. CDR3 length equals 14 residues. J lost 14 bases, V lost 4 bases, and 10 bases had no gene match. In nucleotides, the CDR3 is TGTGCCAGCAGTTTCCGGGACAGGTTCCCCACCCTCCACTTT. As protein: CASSFRDRFPTLHF.

This chain links TRBV5-1 with TRBJ1-1, with a tentative D call TRBD1 (5 bases). The ends were cut back, 0 bases at V and 7 bases at J, with 10 bases in the middle. The CDR3 is 13 amino acids. Germline lookup yields CDR1 SGHRS and CDR2 YFSETQ. CDR3 loop: CASSLVGAREAFF. The CDR3 DNA follows: TGCGCCAGCAGCTTGGTTGGGGCACGTGAAGCTTTCTTT.

The chain combines TRBV6-5 with TRBJ1-1; TRBD1 agrees at 8 bases. The ends lost 2 bases at V and 1 base at J; junction bases unmatched: 3. Germline V gene sequence: CDR1 MNHEY, CDR2 SVGAGI. This CDR3 has 15 amino acids. CDR3 DNA: TGTGCCAGCAGTTACCCGGACAGGGCGAACACTGAAGCTTTCTTT. This sequence encodes CASSYPDRANTEAFF.